The 23 T cell receptor beta chains below were found in one sample sequenced in a study of T cell repertoires in cytomegalovirus infection. Each CDR3 protein gets one entry after TCRdb re-called the reads with MiXCR. The sample lists about 130,000 distinct CDR3 sequences; about 32% were seen once. These receptors have no identified antigens. This material consisted of CD8+ T cells from cultured PBMCs, taken from culture after CMV antigen stimulation. The origin of the receptors is a human donor in good health (CMV status not recorded). Some clones in this sample may be carry-over from other donors' samples.

The chain recombines TRBV13 with TRBJ2-7; D call uncertain. This CDR3 spans 14 amino acids. Germline V gene sequence: CDR1 PRHDT, CDR2 FYEKMQ (reference sequence). Deletions cut 2 bases from V and 0 bases from J, with 8 bases between. Here the CDR3 reads CASSLLSNSYEQYF. The CDR3 bases are TGTGCCAGCAGCTTACTTAGCAACTCCTACGAGCAGTACTTC.

The V and J genes are TRBV7-8 and TRBJ2-1, with 8 bases identical to TRBD2. The germline V gene has CDR1 SGHVS and CDR2 FQNEAQ. Trimming at V came to 2 bases and at J to 4 bases, leaving 7 bases not matched to a gene. CDR3 length: 16 amino acids. CDR3 DNA sequence: TGTGCCAGCAGCTTACGGGCGGGGGGCGCTTACAATGAGCAGTTCTTC. Its translation is CASSLRAGGAYNEQFF.

This clonotype was detected only a few times. This sequence joins TRBV4-1 and TRBJ2-2; TRBD2 might be the D (7 bases). This CDR3 is 17 amino acids long. Germline V CDR1 and CDR2: MGHRA, YSYEKL. The ends were cut back, 4 bases at V and 5 bases at J, with 20 bases in the middle. The chain's CDR3 is CASSPTQGRGGTGELFF. The DNA for the CDR3 is TGCGCCAGCAGCCCCACCCAAGGCAGGGGAGGGACCGGGGAGCTGTTTTTT.

The chain couples TRBV6-2 or TRBV6-3 to TRBJ2-7; perhaps TRBD1 as D (6 bases). The V end was cut by 2 bases, the J end by 6 bases, with 11 bases between. The CDR3 length is 13 residues. Looked up from germline, CDR1 is MNHEY and CDR2 is SVGEGT. In DNA, the CDR3 is TGTGCCAGCAGTTACCTGGACAGCTTCGAGCAGTACTTC. Its translation is CASSYLDSFEQYF.

The sample holds a few counts of this clonotype. This rearrangement joins TRBV2 to TRBJ2-3; 9 bases match TRBD1. Per the germline V gene, CDR1 is SNHLY and CDR2 is FYNNEI. V trimming: 10 bases; J trimming: 1 base; junction bases outside the gene matches: 6. The CDR3 runs 14 residues. CDR3 sequence: CATLDRGGTDTQYF. CDR3 DNA sequence: TGTGCCACTCTGGACAGGGGAGGCACAGATACGCAGTATTTT.

The chain is built from TRBV2 and TRBJ2-7; D perhaps matches TRBD1 (6 bases). Germline lookup yields CDR1 SNHLY and CDR2 FYNNEI. This CDR3 has 13 residues. Trimming pared 6 bases from V and 6 bases from J, leaving 15 bases between. The CDR3 DNA sequence: TGTGCCAGCAGCGTAGGGGGTCATGGCGAGCAGTACTTC. It yields the protein CASSVGGHGEQYF.

The rearrangement links TRBV2 to TRBJ1-2; no clear D gene. The V end lost 5 bases, the J end lost 8 bases, and 12 bases lay between the germline ends. The CDR3 loop spans 12 amino acids. Per the germline V gene, CDR1 is SNHLY and CDR2 is FYNNEI. The CDR3 sequence: CASSSGPGGYTF. In nucleotides, the CDR3 is TGTGCCAGCAGTTCAGGACCCGGGGGCTACACCTTC.

This clonotype was seen repeatedly, ten times or more. The rearrangement joins TRBV7-2 to TRBJ1-1, with 7 bases identical to TRBD1. The ends lost 1 base at V and 2 bases at J; junction bases unmatched: 16. Looked up from germline, CDR1 is SGHTA and CDR2 is FQGNSA. The CDR3 has 19 amino acids. CDR3 sequence reads: CASSLGFERGRGPNTEAFF. The CDR3 bases are TGTGCCAGCAGCTTAGGCTTCGAACGGGGGAGGGGGCCCAACACTGAAGCTTTCTTT.

The rearrangement uses TRBV10-3 and TRBJ1-1; D unclear. The CDR3 covers 15 residues. The germline V and J ends were trimmed by 0 bases and 0 bases, with 8 bases remaining between them. The germline V gene encodes CDR1 ENHRY and CDR2 SYGVKD. CDR3 region: CAISESGRLNTEAFF. CDR3 DNA sequence: TGTGCCATCAGTGAGTCAGGCAGACTGAACACTGAAGCTTTCTTT.

V is TRBV6-1 and J is TRBJ2-7; 7 bases line up with TRBD1. Germline CDR1 and CDR2: MNHNS and SASEGT. CDR3 length: 14 residues. V was pared by 10 bases and J by 2 bases, with 11 bases of the junction left unmatched. In nucleotides, the CDR3 is TGTGCCACTCTGAAGGGACAGTGGCCCTACGAGCAGTACTTC. Its protein product is CATLKGQWPYEQYF.

This clonotype was recorded at least ten times. The CDR3 sequence is CASSLDTRGTPLHF. The CDR3 coding sequence is TGTGCCAGCAGTTTAGACACCCGGGGGACACCCCTCCACTTT. This rearrangement joins TRBV12-3 or TRBV12-4 to TRBJ1-6; a weak D match, TRBD1 (5 bases). The V end was cut by 1 base, the J end by 11 bases, with 12 bases between. The CDR3 has 14 amino acids.

This chain uses TRBV9 with TRBJ2-5; 9 bases line up with TRBD1. Germline lookup yields CDR1 SGDLS and CDR2 YYNGEE. The CDR3 has 15 residues. With 3 bases clipped from V and 2 bases from J, the junction kept 5 bases outside the gene matches. The CDR3 sequence: CASSGPGTGQETQYF. The CDR3 DNA reads TGTGCCAGCAGCGGACCCGGGACAGGGCAAGAGACCCAGTACTTC.

This clonotype was observed a handful of times. The rearrangement uses TRBV7-6 and TRBJ1-4; D gene uncertain. The CDR3 totals 12 residues. V gave up 5 bases and J gave up 7 bases, with 8 bases separating them. CDR1 and CDR2 (germline): SGHVS, FNYEAQ. CDR3 amino acids: CASSREGEKLFF. DNA for the CDR3: TGTGCCAGCAGCCGTGAAGGTGAAAAACTGTTTTTT.

This clonotype was observed many times. This chain uses TRBV29-1 with TRBJ2-3; a weak D match, TRBD2 (6 bases). Germline V gene lookup returns CDR1 SQVTM and CDR2 ANQGSEA. V was shortened by 4 bases and J by 4 bases, with 15 bases between the two germline ends. CDR3 length: 14 amino acids. The CDR3 here is CSVASGTLADTQYF. CDR3 nucleotide sequence: TGCAGCGTTGCCAGTGGGACTCTCGCAGATACGCAGTATTTT.

This clonotype was recorded many times. This sequence joins TRBV12-3 or TRBV12-4 and TRBJ1-2, with 9 bases aligning to TRBD1. This CDR3 has 18 residues. With 6 bases clipped from V and 6 bases from J, the junction kept 20 bases outside the gene matches. CDR3 sequence: CASSSYVPGQGGLNGYTF. The DNA for the CDR3 is TGTGCCAGCAGCTCCTACGTCCCGGGACAGGGAGGTCTTAATGGCTACACCTTC.

The chain uses TRBV27 and TRBJ2-7; D might be TRBD1 (5 bases). Germline CDR1 reads MNHEY; CDR2 reads SMNVEV (reference sequence). V dropped 2 bases and J dropped 3 bases, with 11 bases sitting between them. The CDR3 has 14 residues. The CDR3 here is CASSLARVGYEQYF. In DNA, the CDR3 is TGTGCCAGCAGTTTAGCCAGGGTGGGCTACGAGCAGTACTTC.

V gene TRBV5-1 combines with J gene TRBJ1-3; D not certain. CDR3 length: 15 amino acids. The germline V gene encodes CDR1 SGHRS and CDR2 YFSETQ. Trimming took off 0 bases at V and 0 bases at J, with 7 bases between the two ends. The CDR3 sequence is CASSLDGRSGNTIYF. The CDR3 nucleotides are TGCGCCAGCAGCTTGGACGGCCGCTCTGGAAACACCATATATTTT.

This chain uses TRBV6-5 with TRBJ2-1; perhaps TRBD2 as D (5 bases). Trimming pared 8 bases from V and 0 bases from J, leaving 14 bases between. Looked up from germline, CDR1 is MNHEY and CDR2 is SVGAGI. The CDR3 is 15 residues long. The CDR3 region has the DNA TGTGCCAGCGGTTCGGGGTACGACTCCTACAATGAGCAGTTCTTC. It translates to CASGSGYDSYNEQFF.

The chain uses TRBV4-1 and TRBJ1-5; 7 bases fit TRBD1. Germline lookup yields CDR1 MGHRA and CDR2 YSYEKL. J was trimmed by 6 bases and V by 6 bases; bases with no gene match: 11. The CDR3 is made up of 15 amino acids. This CDR3 is CASSPTRQGGQPQHF. The CDR3 coding sequence is TGCGCCAGCAGTCCTACGAGGCAGGGGGGTCAGCCCCAGCATTTT.

A remark on this clonotype: One end of the junction is discordant with germline, which a read error may explain. The chain's CDR3 is CASRPGQLNQPQHF. The CDR3 DNA sequence: TGTGCCAGCAGGCCGGGACAGTTAAATCAACCCCAGCATTTT. V usage is TRBV6-1 and J usage is TRBJ1-5, with TRBD1 matching over 7 bases. This CDR3 comprises 14 residues. Germline V gene sequence: CDR1 MNHNS, CDR2 SASEGT.

This clonotype was recorded a few times. This CDR3 is CASSEEGAGGYTF. Written as DNA, the CDR3 is TGTGCCAGCAGTGAGGAGGGGGCTGGAGGCTACACCTTC. This rearrangement joins TRBV25-1 to TRBJ1-2, with 7 positions matching TRBD1. CDR3 length: 13 amino acids. Germline CDR1 is MGHDK and CDR2 is SYGVNS. V trimming: 3 bases; J trimming: 8 bases; junction bases outside the gene matches: 6.

This sequence joins TRBV11-2 and TRBJ2-3; no clear D gene. Looked up from germline, CDR1 is SGHAT and CDR2 is FQNNGV. V was clipped by 5 bases and J by 6 bases, with 6 bases between them. This CDR3 contains 11 residues. CDR3 DNA: TGTGCCAGCAGCCACGGGGATACGCAGTATTTT. Translated, it gives CASSHGDTQYF.

The chain uses TRBV10-2 and TRBJ1-2; possible D gene TRBD1, 6 bases. V lost 6 bases to trimming and J lost 4 bases, with 12 bases between them. Germline V gives CDR1 WSHSY, CDR2 SAAADI. The CDR3 is 13 residues long. The CDR3 sequence: CASSAGDLYGYTF. DNA of the CDR3: TGCGCCAGCAGCGCAGGGGACCTCTATGGCTACACCTTC.